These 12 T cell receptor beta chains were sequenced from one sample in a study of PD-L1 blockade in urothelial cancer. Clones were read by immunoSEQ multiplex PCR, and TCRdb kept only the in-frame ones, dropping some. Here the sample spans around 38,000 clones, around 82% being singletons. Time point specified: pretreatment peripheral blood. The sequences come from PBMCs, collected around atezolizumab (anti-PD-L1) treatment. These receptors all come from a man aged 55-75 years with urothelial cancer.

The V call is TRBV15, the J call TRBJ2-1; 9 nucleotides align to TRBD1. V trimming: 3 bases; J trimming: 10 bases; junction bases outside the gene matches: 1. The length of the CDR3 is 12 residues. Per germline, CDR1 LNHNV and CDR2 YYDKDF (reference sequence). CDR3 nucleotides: TGTGCCACCAGCAGGGGGACAGGGGAGCAGTTCTTC. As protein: CATSRGTGEQFF.

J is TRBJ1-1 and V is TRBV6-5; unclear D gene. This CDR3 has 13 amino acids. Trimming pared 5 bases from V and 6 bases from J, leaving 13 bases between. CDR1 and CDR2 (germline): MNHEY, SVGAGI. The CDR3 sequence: CASSVVVSAEAFF. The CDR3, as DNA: TGTGCCAGCAGTGTTGTTGTGTCCGCTGAAGCTTTCTTT.

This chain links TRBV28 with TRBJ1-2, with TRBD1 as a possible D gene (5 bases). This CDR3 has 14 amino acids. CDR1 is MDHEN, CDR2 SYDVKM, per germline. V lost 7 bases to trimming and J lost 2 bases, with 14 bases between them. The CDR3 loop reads CASNGGGTNYGYTF. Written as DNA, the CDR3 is TGTGCCAGCAACGGCGGGGGGACGAACTATGGCTACACCTTC.

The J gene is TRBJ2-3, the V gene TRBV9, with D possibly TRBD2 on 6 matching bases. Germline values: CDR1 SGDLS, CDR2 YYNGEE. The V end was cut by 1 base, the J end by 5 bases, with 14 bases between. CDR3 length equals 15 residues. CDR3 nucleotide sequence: TGTGCCAGCAGCGTAATTAGAGGAGGGAGAGATACGCAGTATTTT. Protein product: CASSVIRGGRDTQYF. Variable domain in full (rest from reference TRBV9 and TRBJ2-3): DSGVTQTPKHLITATGQRVTLRCSPRSGDLSVYWYQQSLDQGLQFLIQYYNGEERAKGNILERFSAQQFPDLHSELNLSSLELGDSALYFCASSVIRGGRDTQYFGPGTRLTVL.

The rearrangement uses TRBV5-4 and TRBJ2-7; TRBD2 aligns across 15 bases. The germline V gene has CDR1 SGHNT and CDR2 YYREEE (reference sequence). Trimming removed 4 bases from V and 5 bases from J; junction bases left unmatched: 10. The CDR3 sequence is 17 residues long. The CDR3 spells CASSQGLAGGFMNEQYF. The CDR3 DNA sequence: TGTGCCAGCAGCCAAGGACTAGCGGGAGGGTTTATGAACGAGCAGTACTTC.

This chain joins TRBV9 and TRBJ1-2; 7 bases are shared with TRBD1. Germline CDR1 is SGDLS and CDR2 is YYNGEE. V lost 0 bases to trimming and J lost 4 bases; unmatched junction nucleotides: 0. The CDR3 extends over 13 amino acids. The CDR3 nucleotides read TGTGCCAGCAGCGTAGGACAGGGCTATGGCTACACCTTC. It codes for CASSVGQGYGYTF.

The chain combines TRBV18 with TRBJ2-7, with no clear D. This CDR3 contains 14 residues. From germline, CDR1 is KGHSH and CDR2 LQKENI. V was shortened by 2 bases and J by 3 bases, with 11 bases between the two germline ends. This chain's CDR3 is CASSPTHRVYEQYF. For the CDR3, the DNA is TGTGCCAGCTCACCAACCCACAGAGTCTACGAGCAGTACTTC.

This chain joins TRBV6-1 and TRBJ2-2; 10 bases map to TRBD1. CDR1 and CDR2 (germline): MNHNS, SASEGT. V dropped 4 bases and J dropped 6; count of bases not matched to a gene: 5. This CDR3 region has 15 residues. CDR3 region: CASSVGTGEPGELFF. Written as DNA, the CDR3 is TGTGCCAGCAGTGTAGGGACAGGGGAACCCGGGGAGCTGTTTTTT.

DNA of the CDR3: TGTGCCAGCAGCTTAGCGGGGTGGGTCACAGATACGCAGTATTTT. It is translated as CASSLAGWVTDTQYF. The rearrangement joins TRBV6-5 to TRBJ2-3; 8 bases match TRBD2. The CDR3 sequence is 15 residues long. The junction had 7 bases not matched to a gene; V was cut back by 6 bases and J by 2 bases. Germline CDR1 MNHEY, CDR2 SVGAGI.

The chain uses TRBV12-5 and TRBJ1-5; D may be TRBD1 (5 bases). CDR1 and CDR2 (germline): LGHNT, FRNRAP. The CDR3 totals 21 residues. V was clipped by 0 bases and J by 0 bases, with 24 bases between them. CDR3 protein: CASGLVIPGVAGTYSNQPQHF. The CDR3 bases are TGTGCTAGTGGTTTGGTAATCCCGGGGGTGGCGGGGACCTATAGCAATCAGCCCCAGCATTTT.

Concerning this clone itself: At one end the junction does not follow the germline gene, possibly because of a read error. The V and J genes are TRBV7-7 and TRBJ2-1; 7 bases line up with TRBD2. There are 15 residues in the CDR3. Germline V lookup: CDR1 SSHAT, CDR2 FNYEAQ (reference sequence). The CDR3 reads CASSPGTNLYNEQFF. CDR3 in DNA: TGTGCTAGCAGCCCCGGGACTAACCTCTACAATGAGCAGTTCTTC.

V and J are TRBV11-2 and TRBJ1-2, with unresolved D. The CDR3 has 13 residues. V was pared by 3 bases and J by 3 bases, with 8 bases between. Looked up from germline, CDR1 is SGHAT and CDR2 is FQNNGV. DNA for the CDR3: TGTGCCAGCAGCTTGGGCTTCGACTATGGCTACACCTTC. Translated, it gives CASSLGFDYGYTF.